This T cell receptor beta chain was identified in a study of chronic HIV infection and antiretroviral therapy. Using its own MiXCR run on the 5' RACE reads, TCRdb lists one record per CDR3 protein. This sample has some 43,000 distinct CDR3 sequences, with about 19% found just once. V shed 6 bases and J shed 4 bases, with 21 bases lying between them. CDR3 length: 17 residues. Germline V gene lookup returns CDR1 KGHSH and CDR2 LQKENI. V usage is TRBV18 and J usage is TRBJ2-2; D possibly corresponds to TRBD2 (5 bases). Source material: peripheral blood. The source is an adult who had HIV and had not received antiretroviral therapy, or was an uninfected healthy control (not recorded which). The DNA of the CDR3 is TGTGCCAGCTCCCCGTCGAAGACACCTAGCTTCACCGGGGAGCTGTTTTTT. Protein sequence: CASSPSKTPSFTGELFF. Variable domain in full (rest from reference TRBV18 and TRBJ2-2): NAGVMQNPRHLVRRRGQEARLRCSPMKGHSHVYWYRQLPEEGLKFMVYLQKENIIDESGMPKERFSAEFPKEGPSILRIQQVVRGDSAAYFCASSPSKTPSFTGELFFGEGSRLTVL.